This T cell receptor beta chain was identified in a study of radiotherapy plus CTLA-4 blockade in lung cancer. Germline-derived CDR1 and CDR2 are SGHAT and FQNNGV. The CDR3 sequence is 17 residues long. With 2 bases clipped from V and 3 bases from J, the junction kept 9 bases outside the gene matches. This clone was detected only once. Its antigen is unidentified. The table came from immunoSEQ multiplex PCR; TCRdb's copy has only in-frame clones and leaves some out. Of over 75,000 clones detected, 83% appear once; the ten largest clones hold 0.75% to 0.95%. Findings and limits, study-wide: Expansion of tumor-derived TCR clones was observed in blood after radiotherapy plus ipilimumab.

This sequence joins TRBV11-2 and TRBJ2-1; 8 bases map to TRBD2. This clonotype originated in a human donor with non-small cell lung cancer who had stable disease on radiotherapy plus ipilimumab. The sequenced sample was peripheral blood, obtained from a patient treated with radiotherapy plus ipilimumab. The CDR3 DNA sequence: TGTGCCAGCAGCTTAACGAGCGGGGGTACCCTCTACAATGAGCAGTTCTTC. Protein product: CASSLTSGGTLYNEQFF.